The 23 T cell receptor beta chains below were found in one sample sequenced in a study of T cell responses to AZD1222 COVID-19 vaccine. Only in-frame clones appear in the TCRdb table, and some are missing; sequencing was by immunoSEQ multiplex PCR. The sample records about 100,000 clones, more than 75% being singletons. Sequencing was performed on peripheral blood, taken on day 0 of AZD1222 vaccination. The receptors shown here come from an adult in good health.

The chain employs TRBV3-1 (or the pseudogene TRBV3-2) and TRBJ1-2, with D unclear. Trimming stripped 0 bases from V and 4 bases from J, with 9 bases between. Germline assignment: CDR1 LGHDT and CDR2 YNNKEL (reference sequence). The CDR3 contains 14 residues. CDR3 sequence: CASSQEVGSYGYTF. DNA for the CDR3: TGTGCCAGCAGCCAAGAGGTAGGGAGCTATGGCTACACCTTC.

The chain couples TRBV14 to TRBJ2-7; 11 bases match TRBD2. Per germline, CDR1 SGHDN and CDR2 FVKESK. Trimming at V came to 4 bases and at J to 6 bases, leaving 11 bases not matched to a gene. The CDR3 runs 16 residues. The DNA of the CDR3 is TGTGCCAGCAGCCCGACTAGCGGGATAGATATTGGCGAGCAGTACTTC. Its translation: CASSPTSGIDIGEQYF.

This clone appeared a single time. V is TRBV7-3 and J is TRBJ1-1; no clear D. The CDR3 contains 20 residues. Germline-derived CDR1 and CDR2 are SGHTA and FQGTGA. The V and J ends lost 1 base and 1 base respectively, with 25 bases between them. CDR3 sequence reads: CASSLNPAHGPGEGNTEAFF. The DNA of the CDR3 is TGTGCCAGCAGCTTAAATCCGGCACATGGGCCCGGGGAGGGGAACACTGAAGCTTTCTTT.

The chain recombines TRBV4-1 with TRBJ2-1; 7 bases agree with TRBD2. Germline CDR1 MGHRA, CDR2 YSYEKL. V was pared by 4 bases and J by 2 bases, with 14 bases of the junction left unmatched. The CDR3 has 18 residues. The CDR3 sequence is CASSREGTGRMAYNEQFF. The CDR3, as DNA: TGCGCCAGCAGCCGAGAGGGAACCGGGAGGATGGCCTACAATGAGCAGTTCTTC.

The chain is built from TRBV7-2 and TRBJ1-2; TRBD1 matches at 7 bases. The junction had 8 bases not matched to a gene; V was cut back by 5 bases and J by 5 bases. The CDR3 extends over 14 amino acids. Germline lookup yields CDR1 SGHTA and CDR2 FQGNSA. The CDR3 DNA sequence: TGTGCCAGCAGCCAACGTCAGGGGGGTTATGGCTACACCTTC. It encodes CASSQRQGGYGYTF.

This CDR3 is CASSLGRQGAPGYTF. CDR3 coding DNA: TGTGCCAGCTCACTGGGACGACAGGGGGCACCTGGCTACACCTTC. The chain has TRBV18 and TRBJ1-2; 10 bases agree with TRBD1. After removal of 4 bases from V and 7 bases from J, the junction contained 9 bases not matched to a gene. The CDR3 covers 15 residues. Germline lookup yields CDR1 KGHSH and CDR2 LQKENI.

J is TRBJ1-1 and V is TRBV7-9, with 7 bases that match TRBD1. After removal of 5 bases from V and 6 bases from J, the junction contained 6 bases not matched to a gene. This CDR3 region has 13 residues. Germline V lookup: CDR1 SEHNR, CDR2 FQNEAQ (reference sequence). Written as DNA, the CDR3 is TGTGCCAGCAGCCCTCAGGGGGTCGCTGAAGCTTTCTTT. Translated: CASSPQGVAEAFF.

This chain connects TRBV9 to TRBJ2-1, with 9 bases aligning to TRBD2. Germline V gene data show CDR1 as SGDLS and CDR2 as YYNGEE. V lost 0 bases to trimming and J lost 3 bases; unmatched junction nucleotides: 1. The CDR3 sequence is 15 residues long. CDR3 sequence reads: CASSVGSGSYNEQFF. CDR3 sequence (DNA): TGTGCCAGCAGCGTAGGTAGCGGGAGCTACAATGAGCAGTTCTTC.

The rearrangement uses TRBV13 and TRBJ1-2, with D maybe TRBD1 (5 bases). CDR3 length equals 12 residues. CDR1 is PRHDT and CDR2 is FYEKMQ in the germline V gene (reference sequence). Trimming took 5 bases from V and 8 from J, leaving 12 bases between them. The CDR3 protein is CASSRTGRGYTF. CDR3 sequence (DNA): TGTGCCAGCAGCCGAACGGGGCGCGGCTACACCTTC.

The chain combines TRBV2 with TRBJ1-1; no reliable D call. Looked up from germline, CDR1 is SNHLY and CDR2 is FYNNEI. The CDR3 loop spans 11 amino acids. The V end was cut by 7 bases, the J end by 2 bases, with 5 bases between. The CDR3 bases are TGTGCCAGCAAGATAAACACTGAAGCTTTCTTT. Its protein product is CASKINTEAFF.

This chain joins TRBV4-3 and TRBJ2-1; 11 bases match TRBD2. The trim removed 3 bases at V and 6 bases at J, leaving 7 bases unmatched. Germline V gene data show CDR1 as LGHNA and CDR2 as YSLEER. There are 16 residues in the CDR3. The CDR3 is CASSHLSGRASNEQFF. In DNA, the CDR3 is TGCGCCAGCAGCCATCTTAGCGGGAGGGCCTCCAATGAGCAGTTCTTC.

This sequence joins TRBV4-2 and TRBJ2-7, with D maybe TRBD2 (7 bases). This CDR3 contains 16 residues. Germline-derived CDR1 and CDR2 are LGHNA and YNFKEQ. The ends were cut back, 0 bases at V and 0 bases at J, with 12 bases in the middle. Here the CDR3 reads CASSQDPGGSSYEQYF. The CDR3 DNA reads as TGTGCCAGCAGCCAAGATCCGGGGGGCAGCTCCTACGAGCAGTACTTC.

The chain recombines TRBV28 with TRBJ1-4, with unresolved D. Germline assignment: CDR1 MDHEN and CDR2 SYDVKM. The CDR3 totals 13 residues. Trimming pared 8 bases from V and 2 bases from J, leaving 9 bases between. As DNA, the CDR3 is TGTGCCAGCTGTGTGTTTACTAATGAAAAACTGTTTTTT. The encoded protein is CASCVFTNEKLFF.

The rearrangement uses TRBV2 and TRBJ1-2; D uncertain. The V gene lost 5 bases and the J gene lost 4 bases, with 8 bases spanning the gap. Germline loops: CDR1 SNHLY, CDR2 FYNNEI. The CDR3 has 12 residues. As DNA, the CDR3 is TGTGCCAGCAGTTCGAGTCTCTATGGCTACACCTTC. Its translation is CASSSSLYGYTF.

The V and J genes are TRBV4-1 and TRBJ2-7; D not certain. Germline CDR1 and CDR2: MGHRA and YSYEKL. This CDR3 is 12 amino acids long. The germline V and J ends were trimmed by 6 bases and 0 bases, with 6 bases remaining between them. This CDR3 is CASRGVSYEQYF. Here the CDR3 DNA reads TGCGCCAGCAGGGGCGTCTCCTACGAGCAGTACTTC.

The chain is built from TRBV5-4 and TRBJ1-2; maybe TRBD1 (5 bases). CDR3 length: 14 amino acids. CDR1 is SGHNT and CDR2 is YYREEE in the germline V gene (reference sequence). Trimming shortened V by 4 bases and J by 8 bases, and 18 bases separated the two germline ends. The CDR3 DNA sequence: TGTGCCAGCAGCCGACAGACAGTAGCGATAGGCTACACCTTC. Translating gives CASSRQTVAIGYTF.

V and J are TRBV27 and TRBJ1-1, with unresolved D. V lost 6 bases and J lost 5, with 19 bases in between. The CDR3 length is 15 residues. Per germline, CDR1 MNHEY and CDR2 SMNVEV (reference sequence). The CDR3 is CASRDSGAAYTEAFF. DNA of the CDR3: TGTGCCAGCAGAGACTCTGGCGCGGCCTATACTGAAGCTTTCTTT.

The chain recombines TRBV30 with TRBJ2-7, with 11 bases lining up with TRBD2. CDR1 is GTSNPN and CDR2 is SVGIG in the germline V gene (reference sequence). Trimming at V came to 6 bases and at J to 6 bases, leaving 10 bases not matched to a gene. The CDR3 sequence is 14 residues long. Here the CDR3 reads CACQTSGAPGEQYF. The CDR3 coding sequence is TGTGCCTGCCAGACTAGCGGGGCCCCTGGCGAGCAGTACTTC. Full variable domain (rest looked up from reference TRBV30 and TRBJ2-7): SQTIHQWPATLVQPVGSPLSLECTVEGTSNPNLYWYRQAAGRGLQLLFYSVGIGQISSEVPQNLSASRPQDRQFILSSKKLLLSDSGFYLCACQTSGAPGEQYFGPGTRLTVT.

The V and J genes are TRBV12-3 or TRBV12-4 and TRBJ1-2; D is uncertain. CDR3 length equals 13 residues. The V end was cut by 6 bases, the J end by 1 base, with 9 bases between. The CDR3 bases are TGTGCCAGCAGCCCCACAGATAACTATGGCTACACCTTC. Translating gives CASSPTDNYGYTF.

The V and J genes are TRBV15 and TRBJ1-2; D might be TRBD1 (5 bases). Deletions cut 0 bases from V and 7 bases from J, with 15 bases between. This CDR3 is 15 amino acids long. The germline gives CDR1 LNHNV, CDR2 YYDKDF (reference sequence). The CDR3 DNA reads TGTGCCACCAGCAGAGATCGGGTTCAGGGTGCTGGCTACACCTTC. Its translation: CATSRDRVQGAGYTF. Full variable domain (remainder filled in from reference TRBV15 and TRBJ1-2): DAMVIQNPRYQVTQFGKPVTLSCSQTLNHNVMYWYQQKSSQAPKLLFHYYDKDFNNEADTPDNFQSRRPNTSFCFLDIRSPGLGDTAMYLCATSRDRVQGAGYTFGSGTRLTVV.

The chain combines TRBV6-5 with TRBJ1-2; a possible D gene is TRBD1 (6 bases). This CDR3 contains 13 residues. Trimming left V 8 bases short and J 8 bases short, with 18 bases between. Per germline, CDR1 MNHEY and CDR2 SVGAGI. CDR3 nucleotide sequence: TGTGCCAGCTCCTTTACAGGGAACGTAGGCTACACCTTC. It encodes CASSFTGNVGYTF.

J is TRBJ2-3 and V is TRBV24-1; possible D gene TRBD2, 6 bases. The CDR3 sequence is 16 residues long. Germline CDR1 reads KGHDR; CDR2 reads SFDVKD. With 5 bases removed from V and 1 base from J, the gap between germline ends came to 15 bases. In DNA, the CDR3 is TGTGCCACCAGTGCTGCCAGACTAGGGGGCACAGATACGCAGTATTTT. Its protein is CATSAARLGGTDTQYF.

The chain couples TRBV7-9 to TRBJ1-2; possible D gene TRBD1, 5 bases. V lost 1 base and J lost 3, with 6 bases in between. Germline assignment: CDR1 SEHNR and CDR2 FQNEAQ (reference sequence). The CDR3 runs 13 residues. CDR3 sequence: CASSLVQDYGYTF. The CDR3 region has the DNA TGTGCCAGCAGCTTAGTACAGGACTATGGCTACACCTTC.